This T cell receptor (beta chain) emerged from a study of cytomegalovirus exposure and HLA in healthy donors. Findings and caveats of the study: There were around 160 TCR beta chains listed as cytomegalovirus-associated. Previous analysis showed most TCR beta V segments were productive about 90% or about 30% of the time. Analyses of presence/absence relied on an assumption of roughly uniform sequencing depth across donors.

Germline CDR1 and CDR2: SGHTA and FQGNSA. This CDR3 has 11 amino acids. In the PCR, 60 Vbeta and 13 Jbeta primers were used. Produced via immunoSEQ multiplex PCR; TCRdb's table is partial and in-frame only. This sample carries 100,000 to 150,000 clones, roughly 74% of them seen once, and the ten largest clones take around 4%. As concerns this clone: Its antigen is unknown. Germline is not matched at one junction end, which may reflect a read error.

The genes are TRBV7-2 and TRBJ2-3, with TRBD2 matching 10 bases. The sample consisted of PBMCs. The source is a woman in her forties or fifties in good health and CMV-seropositive. The CDR3, as DNA: TGTGCCAGCAGCTTCGGGACTAGCGTTCATTTT. Its protein product is CASSFGTSVHF.